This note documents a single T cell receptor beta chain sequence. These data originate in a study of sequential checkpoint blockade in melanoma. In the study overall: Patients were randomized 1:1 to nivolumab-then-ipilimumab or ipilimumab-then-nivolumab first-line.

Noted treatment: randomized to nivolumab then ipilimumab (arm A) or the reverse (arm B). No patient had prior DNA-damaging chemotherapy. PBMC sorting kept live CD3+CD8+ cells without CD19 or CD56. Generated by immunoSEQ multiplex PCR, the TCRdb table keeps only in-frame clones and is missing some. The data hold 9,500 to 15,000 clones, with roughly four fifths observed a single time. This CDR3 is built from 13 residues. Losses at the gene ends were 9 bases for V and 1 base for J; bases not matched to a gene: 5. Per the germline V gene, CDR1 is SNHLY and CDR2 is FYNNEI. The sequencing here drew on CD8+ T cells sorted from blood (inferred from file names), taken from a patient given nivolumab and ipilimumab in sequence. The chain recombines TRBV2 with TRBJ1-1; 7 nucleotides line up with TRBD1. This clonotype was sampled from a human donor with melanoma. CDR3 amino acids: CARGGAGNTEAFF. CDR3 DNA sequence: TGTGCCAGAGGGGGCGCTGGGAACACTGAAGCTTTCTTT.